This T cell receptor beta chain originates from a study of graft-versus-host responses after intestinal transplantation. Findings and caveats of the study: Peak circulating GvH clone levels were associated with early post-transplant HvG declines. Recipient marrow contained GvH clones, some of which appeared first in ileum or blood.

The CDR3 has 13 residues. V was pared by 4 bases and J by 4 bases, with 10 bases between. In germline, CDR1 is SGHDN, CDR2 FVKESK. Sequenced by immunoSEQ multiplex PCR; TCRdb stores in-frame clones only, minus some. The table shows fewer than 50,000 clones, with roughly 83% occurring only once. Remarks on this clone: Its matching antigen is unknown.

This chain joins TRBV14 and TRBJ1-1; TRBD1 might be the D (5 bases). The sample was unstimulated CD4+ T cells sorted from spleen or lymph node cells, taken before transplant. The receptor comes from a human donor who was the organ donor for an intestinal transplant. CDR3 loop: CASSLSGTTEAFF. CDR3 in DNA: TGTGCCAGCAGCCTATCAGGGACCACTGAAGCTTTCTTT. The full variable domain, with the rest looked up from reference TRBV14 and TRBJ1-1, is EAGVTQFPSHSVIEKGQTVTLRCDPISGHDNLYWYRRVMGKEIKFLLHFVKESKQDESGMPNNRFLAERTGGTYSTLKVQPAELEDSGVYFCASSLSGTTEAFFGQGTRLTVV.